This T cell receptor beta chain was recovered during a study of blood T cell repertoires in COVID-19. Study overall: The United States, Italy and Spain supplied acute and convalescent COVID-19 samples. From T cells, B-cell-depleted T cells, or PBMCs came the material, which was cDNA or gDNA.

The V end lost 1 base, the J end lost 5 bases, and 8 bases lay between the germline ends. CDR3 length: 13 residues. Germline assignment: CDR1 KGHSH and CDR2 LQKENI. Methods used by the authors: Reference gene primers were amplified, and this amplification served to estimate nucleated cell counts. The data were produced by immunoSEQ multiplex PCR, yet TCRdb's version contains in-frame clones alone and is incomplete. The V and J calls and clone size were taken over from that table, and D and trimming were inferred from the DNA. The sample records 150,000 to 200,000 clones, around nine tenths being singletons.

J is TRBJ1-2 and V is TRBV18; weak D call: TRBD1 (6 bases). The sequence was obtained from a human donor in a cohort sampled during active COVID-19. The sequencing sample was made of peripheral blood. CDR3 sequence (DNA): TGTGCCAGCTCACCACAGGGGGAATATGGCTACACCTTC. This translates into CASSPQGEYGYTF.